This entry describes one T cell receptor (beta chain). The sample originates from a study of technical replicates of blood from a few donors. TCRdb's copy holds only in-frame clones and misses some; the assay was immunoSEQ multiplex PCR. The sample lists 85,000 to 100,000 clones, nearly 97% occurring once. This sequence was found in a human donor in good health. Sequencing was performed on T cells isolated from PBMCs.

Here the CDR3 DNA reads TGTGCCAGCAGTTACGGGGGGGGCTATGGCTACACCTTC. Its translation: CASSYGGGYGYTF. The V gene is TRBV6-6, the J gene TRBJ1-2, with D maybe TRBD1 (5 bases). Germline loops: CDR1 MNHNY, CDR2 SVGAGI (reference sequence). There are 13 residues in the CDR3. V lost 2 bases and J 4 bases, leaving 8 bases between the germline ends.